These 30 T cell receptor beta chains came from one sample sequenced in a study of blood T cell repertoires in COVID-19. Here immunoSEQ multiplex PCR was the method, and the copy in TCRdb shows in-frame clones only, minus some. The table lists 110,000 or so clones, less than 75% of them singletons, with more than 1.5% in the top ten. The material sequenced was peripheral blood. The receptors derive from a woman aged 40 to 50 with acute or convalescent COVID-19.

The rearrangement links TRBV6-2 or TRBV6-3 to TRBJ2-4; D may be TRBD2 (5 bases). Germline values: CDR1 MNHEY, CDR2 SVGEGT. V shed 2 bases and J shed 8 bases, with 7 bases lying between them. CDR3 length equals 12 residues. The CDR3 here is CASSYQRDIQYF. CDR3 DNA: TGTGCCAGCAGTTACCAGAGGGACATTCAGTACTTC.

The chain joins TRBV29-1 to TRBJ2-7; D perhaps matches TRBD1 (6 bases). There are 12 residues in the CDR3. With 4 bases removed from V and 1 base from J, the gap between germline ends came to 8 bases. Germline CDR1 is SQVTM and CDR2 is ANQGSEA. The CDR3 loop reads CSVVQGSYEQYF. In nucleotides, the CDR3 is TGCAGCGTTGTACAGGGTTCCTACGAGCAGTACTTC.

This clone was found many times. The V gene is TRBV7-2, the J gene TRBJ2-4; D is possibly TRBD2 (7 bases). Trimming removed 3 bases at V and 16 bases at J, with 19 bases between. The CDR3 has 13 amino acids. In germline, CDR1 is SGHTA, CDR2 FQGNSA. The CDR3 is CASSLGGQQPRYF. DNA of the CDR3: TGTGCCAGCAGCTTGGGGGGGCAGCAACCCCGTTACTTC.

This clone was picked up one time. The V and J genes are TRBV10-3 and TRBJ2-7, with TRBD1 identical over 9 bases. V shed 0 bases and J 3 bases; nucleotides not matched to a gene: 12. Germline CDR1 reads ENHRY; CDR2 reads SYGVKD. The CDR3 sequence is 18 residues long. The CDR3 region is CAISESGLLGQGNYEQYF. The CDR3 region has the DNA TGTGCCATCAGTGAGTCGGGTCTTTTGGGACAGGGCAACTACGAGCAGTACTTC.

This chain connects TRBV4-1 to TRBJ1-5; D gene uncertain. This CDR3 contains 17 residues. Trimming stripped 0 bases from V and 0 bases from J, with 12 bases between. Germline CDR1 reads MGHRA; CDR2 reads YSYEKL. CDR3 bases: TGCGCCAGCAGCCAAGAAGCGGGGAGCTATAGCAATCAGCCCCAGCATTTT. Encoded protein: CASSQEAGSYSNQPQHF.

J is TRBJ2-1 and V is TRBV9; D is perhaps TRBD2 (6 bases). The CDR3 is made up of 16 amino acids. Germline CDR1 reads SGDLS; CDR2 reads YYNGEE. With 0 bases removed from V and 3 bases from J, the gap between germline ends came to 13 bases. The CDR3 DNA is TGTGCCAGCAGCGTAGAGGGGACTTCTGGCTACAATGAGCAGTTCTTC. Amino acid sequence: CASSVEGTSGYNEQFF.

The V gene is TRBV11-2, the J gene TRBJ1-2, with D perhaps matching TRBD1 (6 bases). The CDR3 has 15 residues. V dropped 1 base and J dropped 6 bases, with 15 bases sitting between them. The germline gives CDR1 SGHAT, CDR2 FQNNGV. CDR3 coding DNA: TGTGCCAGCAGCTTAGCCTTCCAGGGGCGCGATGGCTACACCTTC. This sequence encodes CASSLAFQGRDGYTF.

The chain carries TRBV9 and TRBJ1-2; 8 nucleotides align to TRBD1. Germline assignment: CDR1 SGDLS and CDR2 YYNGEE. The CDR3 covers 13 residues. V was pared by 4 bases and J by 7 bases, with 6 bases of the junction left unmatched. Here the CDR3 DNA reads TGTGCCAGCAGCCCCAGGACAGGGCTTGGCTACACCTTC. Its protein product is CASSPRTGLGYTF.

The count of this clone is one. The V and J genes are TRBV6-5 and TRBJ2-1, with 7 bases fitting TRBD1. Germline V lookup: CDR1 MNHEY, CDR2 SVGAGI. The J segment lost 5 bases and the V segment lost 7 bases, leaving 8 bases of the junction unmatched. This CDR3 region has 14 residues. The CDR3 reads CASNPSQGDNEQFF. DNA of the CDR3: TGTGCCAGCAACCCGAGTCAGGGGGACAATGAGCAGTTCTTC.

V gene TRBV5-1 combines with J gene TRBJ2-5, with D perhaps TRBD2 (5 bases). The V end lost 4 bases, the J end lost 5 bases, and 12 bases lay between the germline ends. CDR1 SGHRS and CDR2 YFSETQ come from the germline V gene. The length of the CDR3 is 13 residues. CDR3 DNA: TGCGCCAGCAGCGAGGGATCGGCGGAGACCCAGTACTTC. The encoded protein is CASSEGSAETQYF.

This clone came up a few times. The chain carries TRBV19 and TRBJ1-5, with TRBD1 matching over 7 bases. This CDR3 comprises 16 residues. Per the germline V gene, CDR1 is LNHDA and CDR2 is SQIVND (reference sequence). Germline trimming cut 3 bases from V and 2 bases from J; bases unmatched to any gene: 7. As DNA, the CDR3 is TGTGCCAGTAGTATTACAGGGGCACGGGGCAATCAGCCCCAGCATTTT. This encodes CASSITGARGNQPQHF.

The rearrangement links TRBV7-2 to TRBJ2-6, with D possibly being TRBD2 (6 bases). Per the germline V gene, CDR1 is SGHTA and CDR2 is FQGNSA. The ends were cut back, 3 bases at V and 4 bases at J, with 22 bases in the middle. CDR3 length equals 19 residues. The CDR3 region is CASSFSGVRHGAGANVLTF. CDR3 nucleotide sequence: TGTGCCAGCAGCTTTAGCGGAGTCCGGCACGGGGCCGGGGCCAACGTCCTGACTTTC.

This clone was observed once. This sequence joins TRBV6-6 and TRBJ2-5; D remains unclear. CDR3 length equals 13 residues. The germline gives CDR1 MNHNY, CDR2 SVGAGI (reference sequence). Trimming took off 5 bases at V and 2 bases at J, with 9 bases between the two ends. The CDR3 spells CASSRPPQETQYF. The CDR3 bases are TGTGCCAGCAGTCGCCCCCCGCAAGAGACCCAGTACTTC.

This clone was found many times. This rearrangement joins TRBV11-2 to TRBJ2-5; 7 bases match TRBD1. V dropped 2 bases and J dropped 5; count of bases not matched to a gene: 8. This CDR3 spans 15 amino acids. Germline assignment: CDR1 SGHAT and CDR2 FQNNGV. The CDR3 nucleotides are TGTGCCAGCAGCTTACTGTTAGGGGGCAAGGAGACCCAGTACTTC. It specifies CASSLLLGGKETQYF. The variable domain in full, with the rest retrieved from reference TRBV11-2 and TRBJ2-5, is EAGVAQSPRYKIIEKRQSVAFWCNPISGHATLYWYQQILGQGPKLLIQFQNNGVVDDSQLPKDRFSAERLKGVDSTLKIQPAKLEDSAVYLCASSLLLGGKETQYFGPGTRLLVL.

This clone came up a few times. J is TRBJ2-6 and V is TRBV5-4; unclear D gene. Germline loops: CDR1 SGHNT, CDR2 YYREEE (reference sequence). V was trimmed by 10 bases and J by 4 bases, leaving 18 bases between them. The CDR3 consists of 15 residues. The CDR3 loop is CAGGVLFSGANVLTF. The CDR3 nucleotides are TGTGCCGGTGGAGTCTTATTTTCGGGGGCCAACGTCCTGACTTTC.

This chain joins TRBV18 and TRBJ1-1; perhaps TRBD1 as D (6 bases). Trimming cost V 2 bases and J 0 bases, with 13 bases left between them. The CDR3 loop spans 16 amino acids. Germline V lookup: CDR1 KGHSH, CDR2 LQKENI. The CDR3 DNA reads as TGTGCCAGCTCACCAAGTGGGCAGGGGCTGAACACTGAAGCTTTCTTT. It is translated as CASSPSGQGLNTEAFF.

The chain is built from TRBV4-1 and TRBJ1-4, with D perhaps matching TRBD1 (6 bases). Germline V CDR1 and CDR2: MGHRA, YSYEKL. The V and J ends lost 1 base and 8 bases respectively, with 8 bases between them. The CDR3 is 13 amino acids. CDR3 nucleotide sequence: TGCGCCAGCAGCCAAGTCAGGGGAGAAAAACTGTTTTTT. This codes for CASSQVRGEKLFF.

This chain uses TRBV3-1 (or the pseudogene TRBV3-2) with TRBJ1-6; the D gene is possibly TRBD1 (6 bases). The germline V gene encodes CDR1 LGHDT and CDR2 YNNKEL (reference sequence). V was pared by 4 bases and J by 6 bases, with 10 bases between. This CDR3 region has 14 residues. CDR3 protein: CASSRTAVNSPLHF. The CDR3 DNA reads TGTGCCAGCAGCCGGACAGCGGTTAATTCACCCCTCCACTTT.

This chain links TRBV29-1 with TRBJ2-1; D perhaps matches TRBD2 (6 bases). Trimming removed 4 bases at V and 1 base at J, with 17 bases between. Germline V lookup: CDR1 SQVTM, CDR2 ANQGSEA. The CDR3 is 16 residues long. CDR3 protein: CSVASFGGISYNEQFF. The CDR3 DNA reads TGCAGCGTTGCGTCCTTTGGCGGGATTTCCTACAATGAGCAGTTCTTC.

This clone was observed once. This sequence joins TRBV6-6 and TRBJ1-5, with 9 bases that match TRBD1. The CDR3 has 14 amino acids. Germline V gene sequence: CDR1 MNHNY, CDR2 SVGAGI (reference sequence). V lost 2 bases and J lost 5; bases outside the gene matches: 1. The CDR3 region is CASSYRQGDQPQHF. CDR3 coding DNA: TGTGCCAGCAGTTACCGACAGGGGGATCAGCCCCAGCATTTT.

The genes are TRBV7-3 and TRBJ2-1, with D perhaps matching TRBD2 (5 bases). The V end was cut by 2 bases, the J end by 0 bases, with 8 bases between. CDR3 length: 15 amino acids. Germline lookup yields CDR1 SGHTA and CDR2 FQGTGA. The CDR3 loop reads CASSLPGSSYNEQFF. Here the CDR3 DNA reads TGTGCCAGCAGCTTACCGGGGAGCTCCTACAATGAGCAGTTCTTC.

This rearrangement joins TRBV7-2 to TRBJ2-3, with unresolved D. CDR3 length equals 14 residues. Trimming took 0 bases from V and 2 from J, leaving 6 bases between them. Germline V CDR1 and CDR2: SGHTA, FQGNSA. CDR3 amino acids: CASSLAWATDTQYF. CDR3 bases: TGTGCCAGCAGCTTAGCTTGGGCCACAGATACGCAGTATTTT.

The chain is built from TRBV21-1 and TRBJ1-1; TRBD1 is taken as the D call from the table, unchecked against the DNA. TRBV21-1 is classified as a pseudogene. This CDR3 has 18 amino acids. The CDR3 loop reads CASSKSIQGKGLNTEAFF. CDR3 in DNA: TGTGCCAGCAGCAAGAGTATTCAGGGAAAAGGCCTGAACACTGAAGCTTTCTTT.

This chain uses TRBV29-1 with TRBJ1-1, with D possibly TRBD1 on 5 matching bases. The CDR3 extends over 16 amino acids. V gave up 4 bases and J gave up 0 bases, with 18 bases separating them. From germline, CDR1 is SQVTM and CDR2 ANQGSEA. Here the CDR3 DNA reads TGCAGCGTTGGGGTGGGCGACAGCTCCATGAACACTGAAGCTTTCTTT. It encodes CSVGVGDSSMNTEAFF.

The chain carries TRBV29-1 and TRBJ2-1; the D gene is possibly TRBD2 (6 bases). Germline assignment: CDR1 SQVTM and CDR2 ANQGSEA. The CDR3 consists of 15 residues. V lost 4 bases and J lost 0, with 13 bases in between. As DNA, the CDR3 is TGCAGCGTTGTGGGAGGATATTCCTCCTACAATGAGCAGTTCTTC. Its translation is CSVVGGYSSYNEQFF.

CDR3 coding DNA: TGCGCCAGCAGCCCGGACTCCGGGGGAACTGGAAACACCATATATTTT. Protein: CASSPDSGGTGNTIYF. This chain joins TRBV5-1 and TRBJ1-3, with D possibly matching TRBD1 (5 bases). This CDR3 comprises 16 residues. Germline V CDR1 and CDR2: SGHRS, YFSETQ. V was cut by 4 bases and J by 2 bases, with 16 bases left in between.

J is TRBJ1-5 and V is TRBV12-3 or TRBV12-4; D not certain. The CDR3 totals 13 residues. V was cut by 3 bases and J by 5 bases, with 8 bases left in between. CDR3 sequence reads: CASSFSGYQPQHF. CDR3 bases: TGTGCCAGCAGTTTTTCCGGGTATCAGCCCCAGCATTTT.

The V gene is TRBV14, the J gene TRBJ1-5; D gene ambiguous. Trimming stripped 0 bases from V and 5 bases from J, with 5 bases between. CDR3 size: 13 residues. Germline V gives CDR1 SGHDN, CDR2 FVKESK. CDR3 nucleotide sequence: TGTGCCAGCAGCCAAGATTTCTATCAGCCCCAGCATTTT. Residues: CASSQDFYQPQHF.

The V gene is TRBV30, the J gene TRBJ1-4; weak D call: TRBD1 (6 bases). The CDR3 is made up of 15 amino acids. Per the germline V gene, CDR1 is GTSNPN and CDR2 is SVGIG (reference sequence). V lost 0 bases and J lost 7, with 15 bases in between. The CDR3 DNA follows: TGTGCCTGGAGTGTAGAGCCAGGGGCGGTTGAAAAACTGTTTTTT. Its translation is CAWSVEPGAVEKLFF. Full variable domain (rest looked up from reference TRBV30 and TRBJ1-4): SQTIHQWPATLVQPVGSPLSLECTVEGTSNPNLYWYRQAAGRGLQLLFYSVGIGQISSEVPQNLSASRPQDRQFILSSKKLLLSDSGFYLCAWSVEPGAVEKLFFGSGTQLSVL.

The chain combines TRBV7-7 with TRBJ2-2, with unresolved D. The CDR3 has 16 residues. The germline gives CDR1 SSHAT, CDR2 FNYEAQ (reference sequence). Trimming took 1 base from V and 2 from J, leaving 11 bases between them. The CDR3 coding sequence is TGTGCCAGCAGCTTAGTTGCGGTCCTAAACACCGGGGAGCTGTTTTTT. It yields the protein CASSLVAVLNTGELFF.